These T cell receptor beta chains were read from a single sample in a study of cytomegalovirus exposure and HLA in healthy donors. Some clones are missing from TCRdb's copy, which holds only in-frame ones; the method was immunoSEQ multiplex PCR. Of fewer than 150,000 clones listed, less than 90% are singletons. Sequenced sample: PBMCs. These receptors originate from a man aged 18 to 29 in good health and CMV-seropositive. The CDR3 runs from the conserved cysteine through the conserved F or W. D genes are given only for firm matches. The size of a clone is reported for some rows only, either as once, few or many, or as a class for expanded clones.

CAGGIRELGGYTF	TGTGCCGGAGGGATAAGGGAGCTGGGGGGCTACACCTTC	TRBJ1-2	TRBV2	few	13	.
CASNQGGWTDTQYF	TGTGCCAGCAATCAGGGGGGTTGGACAGATACGCAGTATTTT	TRBJ2-3	TRBV6-5	.	14	.
CASSAAGNSGNTIYF	TGTGCCAGCAGCGCCGCCGGGAACTCTGGAAACACCATATATTTT	TRBJ1-3	TRBV9	.	15	.
CASSQDSGRNSPLHF	TGTGCCAGCAGCCAAGATTCGGGGAGGAATTCACCCCTCCACTTT	TRBJ1-6	TRBV4-2	few	15	.
CASSLSPGSSYNEQFF	TGTGCCAGCAGTTTATCGCCGGGGAGCTCCTACAATGAGCAGTTCTTC	TRBJ2-1	TRBV27	once	16	.
CASSRTSTNEKLFF	TGTGCCAGCAGTAGGACATCAACTAATGAAAAACTGTTTTTT	TRBJ1-4	TRBV6-6	.	14	.
CASSEEALNTEAFF	TGTGCCAGTAGTGAAGAGGCCTTGAACACTGAAGCTTTCTTT	TRBJ1-1	TRBV19	.	14	.
CASSQGQGNTEAFF	TGTGCCAGCAGCCAGGGACAGGGGAACACTGAAGCTTTCTTT	TRBJ1-1	TRBV28	.	14	TRBD1
CASSASEDYGYTF	TGTGCCAGCAGTGCATCAGAAGACTATGGCTACACCTTC	TRBJ1-2	TRBV28	.	13	.
CASSPGTGNTGELFF	TGTGCCAGCAGCCCCGGGACAGGGAACACCGGGGAGCTGTTTTTT	TRBJ2-2	TRBV5-6	.	15	TRBD1
CASSAGLQAGNTIYF	TGCGCCAGCAGTGCAGGGTTGCAGGCTGGAAACACCATATATTTT	TRBJ1-3	TRBV5-1	.	15	.
CASSQGSWDWLYGYTF	TGCGCCAGCAGCCAAGGATCTTGGGACTGGCTCTATGGCTACACCTTC	TRBJ1-2	TRBV4-3	.	16	.
CASSITSQGTDTQYF	TGCGCCAGCAGCATCACCTCTCAGGGGACGGATACGCAGTATTTT	TRBJ2-3	TRBV5-1	.	15	.
CASSSDRDRGGQPQHF	TGTGCCAGCAGCTCTGACCGGGACAGGGGAGGACAGCCCCAGCATTTT	TRBJ1-5	TRBV7-2	.	16	TRBD1
CASSLASNTEAFF	TGTGCCAGCAGCTTAGCGTCGAACACTGAAGCTTTCTTT	TRBJ1-1	TRBV11-3	.	13	.
CASSATERGNGYTF	TGTGCCAGCTCGGCCACGGAGAGAGGTAACGGCTACACCTTC	TRBJ1-2	TRBV18	.	14	.
CASSSRQGTNYGYTF	TGTGCCAGCAGCTCCCGACAGGGCACTAACTATGGCTACACCTTC	TRBJ1-2	TRBV7-2	.	15	TRBD1
CATSRVDSTGELFF	TGTGCCACCAGCAGAGTTGACAGTACCGGGGAGCTGTTTTTT	TRBJ2-2	TRBV15	once	14	.
CASSQDRGFQNEQFF	TGTGCCAGCAGCCAAGATCGCGGGTTCCAGAATGAGCAGTTCTTC	TRBJ2-1	TRBV14	.	15	.
CASSVEGGNTEAFF	TGTGCCAGCAGCGTGGAGGGAGGGAACACTGAAGCTTTCTTT	TRBJ1-1	TRBV9	.	14	.
CARSLEHSELSNSPLHF	TGTGCCAGAAGCCTGGAGCATTCCGAGTTATCTAATTCACCCCTCCACTTT	TRBJ1-6	TRBV5-3	.	17	.
CASSLLGTGLSYEQYF	TGTGCCAGCAGCTTATTGGGGACAGGGTTGTCCTACGAGCAGTACTTC	TRBJ2-7	TRBV7-2	.	16	TRBD1
CASSPGQGGSNQPQHF	TGCGCCAGCAGCCCGGGACAGGGAGGAAGCAATCAGCCCCAGCATTTT	TRBJ1-5	TRBV4-1	few	16	TRBD1
CASSWVRGNEKLFF	TGCGCCAGCAGCTGGGTAAGGGGTAATGAAAAACTGTTTTTT	TRBJ1-4	TRBV4-3	.	14	.